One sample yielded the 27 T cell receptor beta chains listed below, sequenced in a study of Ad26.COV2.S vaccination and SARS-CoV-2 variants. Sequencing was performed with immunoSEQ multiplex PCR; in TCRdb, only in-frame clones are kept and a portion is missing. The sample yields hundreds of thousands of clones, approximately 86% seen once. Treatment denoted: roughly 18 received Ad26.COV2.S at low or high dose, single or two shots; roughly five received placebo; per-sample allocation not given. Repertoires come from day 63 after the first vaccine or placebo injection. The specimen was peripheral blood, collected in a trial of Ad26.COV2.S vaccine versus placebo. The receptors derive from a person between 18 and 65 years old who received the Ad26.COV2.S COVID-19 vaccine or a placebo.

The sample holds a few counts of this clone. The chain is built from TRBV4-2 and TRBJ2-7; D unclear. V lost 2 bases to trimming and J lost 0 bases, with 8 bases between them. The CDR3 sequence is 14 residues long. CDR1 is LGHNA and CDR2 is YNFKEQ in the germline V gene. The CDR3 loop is CASSQRPLSYEQYF. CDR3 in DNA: TGTGCCAGCAGCCAACGACCGCTCTCCTACGAGCAGTACTTC.

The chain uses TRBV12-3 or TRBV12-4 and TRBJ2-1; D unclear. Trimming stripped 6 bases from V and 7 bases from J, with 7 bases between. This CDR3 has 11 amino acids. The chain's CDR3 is CASSVRNEQFF. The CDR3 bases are TGTGCCAGCAGCGTCAGGAATGAGCAGTTCTTC.

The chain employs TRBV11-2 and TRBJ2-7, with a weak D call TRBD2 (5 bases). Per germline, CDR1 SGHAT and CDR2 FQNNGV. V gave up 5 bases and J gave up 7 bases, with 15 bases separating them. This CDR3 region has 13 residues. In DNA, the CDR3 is TGTGCCAGCAGCCCAAACTTAGGCGGGGAGCAGTACTTC. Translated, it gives CASSPNLGGEQYF.

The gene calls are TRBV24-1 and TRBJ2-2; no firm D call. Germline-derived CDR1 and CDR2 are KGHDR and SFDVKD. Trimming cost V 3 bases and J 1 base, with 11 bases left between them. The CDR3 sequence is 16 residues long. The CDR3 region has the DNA TGTGCCACCAGTGATCGCCTGGCGGAGAACACCGGGGAGCTGTTTTTT. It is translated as CATSDRLAENTGELFF.

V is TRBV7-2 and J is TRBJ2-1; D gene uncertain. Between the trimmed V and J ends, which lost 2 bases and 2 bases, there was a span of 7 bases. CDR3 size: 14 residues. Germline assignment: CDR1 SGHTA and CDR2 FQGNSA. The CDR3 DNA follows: TGTGCCAGCAGCTTACAGATACCCTACAATGAGCAGTTCTTC. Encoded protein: CASSLQIPYNEQFF.

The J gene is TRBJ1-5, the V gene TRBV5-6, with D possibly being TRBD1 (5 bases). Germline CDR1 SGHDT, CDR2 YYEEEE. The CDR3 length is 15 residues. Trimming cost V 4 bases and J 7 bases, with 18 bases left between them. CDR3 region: CASSPGASRGQPQHF. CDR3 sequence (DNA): TGTGCCAGCAGCCCCGGGGCTTCTAGAGGGCAGCCCCAGCATTTT.

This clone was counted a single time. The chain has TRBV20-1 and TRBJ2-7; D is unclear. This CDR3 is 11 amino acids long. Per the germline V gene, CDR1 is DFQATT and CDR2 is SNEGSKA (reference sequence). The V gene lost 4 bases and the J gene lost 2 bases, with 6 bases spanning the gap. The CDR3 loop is CSATQAYEQYF. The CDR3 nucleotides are TGCAGTGCTACACAAGCCTACGAGCAGTACTTC.

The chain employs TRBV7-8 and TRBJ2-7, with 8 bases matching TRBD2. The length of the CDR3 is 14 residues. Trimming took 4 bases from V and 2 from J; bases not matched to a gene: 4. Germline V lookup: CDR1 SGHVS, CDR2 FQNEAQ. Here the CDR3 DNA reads TGTGCCAGCAGCTCGGGACTAGGGGCCTACGAGCAGTACTTC. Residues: CASSSGLGAYEQYF. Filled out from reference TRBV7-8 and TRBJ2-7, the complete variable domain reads GAGVSQSPRYKVAKRGQDVALRCDPISGHVSLFWYQQALGQGPEFLTYFQNEAQLDKSGLPSDRFFAERPEGSVSTLKIQRTQQEDSAVYLCASSSGLGAYEQYFGPGTRLTVT.

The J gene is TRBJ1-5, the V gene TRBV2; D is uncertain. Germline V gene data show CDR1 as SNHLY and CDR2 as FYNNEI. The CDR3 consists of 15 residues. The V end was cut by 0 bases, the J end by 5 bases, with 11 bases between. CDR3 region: CASSEALGRYQPQHF. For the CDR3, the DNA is TGTGCCAGCAGTGAAGCGCTAGGCAGGTATCAGCCCCAGCATTTT.

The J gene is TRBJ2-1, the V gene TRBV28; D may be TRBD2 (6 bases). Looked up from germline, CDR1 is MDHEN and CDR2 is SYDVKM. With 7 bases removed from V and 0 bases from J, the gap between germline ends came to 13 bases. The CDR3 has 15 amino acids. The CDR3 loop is CASTEDGSSYNEQFF. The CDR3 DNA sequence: TGTGCCAGCACCGAGGACGGGAGCTCCTACAATGAGCAGTTCTTC.

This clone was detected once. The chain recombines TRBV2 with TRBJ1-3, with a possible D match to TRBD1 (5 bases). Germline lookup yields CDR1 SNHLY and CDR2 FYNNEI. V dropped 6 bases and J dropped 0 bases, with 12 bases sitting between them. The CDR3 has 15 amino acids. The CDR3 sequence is CASSNLRGSGNTIYF. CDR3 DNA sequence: TGTGCCAGCAGCAATTTAAGGGGCTCTGGAAACACCATATATTTT.

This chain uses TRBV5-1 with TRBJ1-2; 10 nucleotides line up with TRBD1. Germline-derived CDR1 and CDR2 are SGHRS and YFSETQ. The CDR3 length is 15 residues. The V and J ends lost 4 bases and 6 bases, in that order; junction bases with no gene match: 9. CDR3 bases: TGCGCCAGCAGCACCCTGACAGGGGGCCAAGATGGCTACACCTTC. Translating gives CASSTLTGGQDGYTF. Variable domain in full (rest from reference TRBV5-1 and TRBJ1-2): KAGVTQTPRYLIKTRGQQVTLSCSPISGHRSVSWYQQTPGQGLQFLFEYFSETQRNKGNFPGRFSGRQFSNSRSEMNVSTLELGDSALYLCASSTLTGGQDGYTFGSGTRLTVV.

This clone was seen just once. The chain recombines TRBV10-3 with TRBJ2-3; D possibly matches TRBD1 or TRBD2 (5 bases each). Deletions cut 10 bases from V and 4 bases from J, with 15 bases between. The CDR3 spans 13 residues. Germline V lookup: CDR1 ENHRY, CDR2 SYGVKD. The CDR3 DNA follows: TGTGCCACCCAGGAACCGGGGCCAGATACGCAGTATTTT. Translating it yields CATQEPGPDTQYF.

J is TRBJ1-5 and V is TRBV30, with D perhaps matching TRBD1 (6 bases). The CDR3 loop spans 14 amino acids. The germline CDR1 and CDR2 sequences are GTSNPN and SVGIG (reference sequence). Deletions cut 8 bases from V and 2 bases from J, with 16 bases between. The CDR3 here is CALQEGDGNQPQHF. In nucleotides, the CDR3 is TGTGCCCTCCAAGAGGGGGACGGCAATCAGCCCCAGCATTTT.

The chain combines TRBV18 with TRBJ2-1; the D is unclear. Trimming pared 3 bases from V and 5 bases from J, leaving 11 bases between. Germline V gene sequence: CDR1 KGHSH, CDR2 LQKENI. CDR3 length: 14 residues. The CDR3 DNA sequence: TGTGCCAGCTCACCTCAGCAAAGAAACAATGAGCAGTTCTTC. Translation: CASSPQQRNNEQFF.

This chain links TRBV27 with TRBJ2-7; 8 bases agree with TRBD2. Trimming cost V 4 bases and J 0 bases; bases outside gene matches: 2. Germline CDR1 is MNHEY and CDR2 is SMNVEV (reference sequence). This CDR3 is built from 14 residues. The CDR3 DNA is TGTGCCAGCAGTTCGAGCGGGGGCTCCTACGAGCAGTACTTC. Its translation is CASSSSGGSYEQYF.

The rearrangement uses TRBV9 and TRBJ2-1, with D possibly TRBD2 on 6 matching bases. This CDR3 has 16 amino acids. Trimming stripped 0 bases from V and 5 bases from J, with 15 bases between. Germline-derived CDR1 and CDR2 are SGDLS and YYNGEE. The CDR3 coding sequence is TGTGCCAGCAGCGTAGGTTATGGTAGCGGCCACAATGAGCAGTTCTTC. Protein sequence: CASSVGYGSGHNEQFF.

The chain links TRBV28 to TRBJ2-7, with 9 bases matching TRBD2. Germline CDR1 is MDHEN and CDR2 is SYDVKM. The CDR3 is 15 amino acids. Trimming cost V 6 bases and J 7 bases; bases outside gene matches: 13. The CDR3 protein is CASSAAGGGWWEQYF. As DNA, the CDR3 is TGTGCCAGCAGCGCAGCGGGAGGAGGGTGGTGGGAGCAGTACTTC.

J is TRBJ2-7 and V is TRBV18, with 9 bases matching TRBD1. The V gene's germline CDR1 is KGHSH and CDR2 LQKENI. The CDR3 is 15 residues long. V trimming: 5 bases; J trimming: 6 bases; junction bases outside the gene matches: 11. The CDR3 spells CASSITGTGIAEQYF. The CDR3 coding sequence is TGTGCCAGCTCAATCACCGGGACAGGGATCGCCGAGCAGTACTTC. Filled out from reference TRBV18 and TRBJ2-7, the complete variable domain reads NAGVMQNPRHLVRRRGQEARLRCSPMKGHSHVYWYRQLPEEGLKFMVYLQKENIIDESGMPKERFSAEFPKEGPSILRIQQVVRGDSAAYFCASSITGTGIAEQYFGPGTRLTVT.

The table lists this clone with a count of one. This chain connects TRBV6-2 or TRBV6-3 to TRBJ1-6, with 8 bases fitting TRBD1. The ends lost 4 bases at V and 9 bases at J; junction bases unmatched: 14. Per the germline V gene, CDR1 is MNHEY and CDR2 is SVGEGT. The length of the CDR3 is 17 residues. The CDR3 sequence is CASSSTGTGLIGSPLHF. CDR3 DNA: TGTGCCAGCAGTTCGACCGGGACAGGATTAATCGGTTCACCCCTCCACTTT.

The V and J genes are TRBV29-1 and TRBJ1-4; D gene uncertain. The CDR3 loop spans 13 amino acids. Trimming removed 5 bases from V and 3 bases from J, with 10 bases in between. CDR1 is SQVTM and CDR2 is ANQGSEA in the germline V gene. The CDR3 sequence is CSVQGGPNEKLFF. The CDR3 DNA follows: TGCAGCGTTCAAGGCGGCCCTAATGAAAAACTGTTTTTT.

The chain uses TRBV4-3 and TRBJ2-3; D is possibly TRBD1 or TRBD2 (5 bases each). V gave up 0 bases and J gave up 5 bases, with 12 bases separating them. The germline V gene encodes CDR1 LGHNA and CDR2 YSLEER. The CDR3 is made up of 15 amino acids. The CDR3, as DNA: TGCGCCAGCAGCCAAGATACGGGACCTTTAGATACGCAGTATTTT. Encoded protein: CASSQDTGPLDTQYF.

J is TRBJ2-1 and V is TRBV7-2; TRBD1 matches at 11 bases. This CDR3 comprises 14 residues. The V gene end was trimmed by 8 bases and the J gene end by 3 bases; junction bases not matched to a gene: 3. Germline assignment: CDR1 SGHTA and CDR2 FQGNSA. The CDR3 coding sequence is TGTGCCAGCCGGACAGGGGGCGGCTACAATGAGCAGTTCTTC. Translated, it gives CASRTGGGYNEQFF.

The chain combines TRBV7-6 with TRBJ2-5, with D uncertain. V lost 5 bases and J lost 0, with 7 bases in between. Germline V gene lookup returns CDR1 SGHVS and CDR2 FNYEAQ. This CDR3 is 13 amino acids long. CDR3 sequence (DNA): TGTGCCAGCAGCCCCCCGTACCAAGAGACCCAGTACTTC. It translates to CASSPPYQETQYF.

CDR3 protein: CASSLLATNNSPLHF. CDR3 DNA: TGCGCCAGCAGCCTTCTTGCTACCAATAATTCACCCCTCCACTTT. This chain links TRBV5-1 with TRBJ1-6; D remains unclear. This CDR3 has 15 amino acids. Germline lookup yields CDR1 SGHRS and CDR2 YFSETQ. The ends were cut back, 4 bases at V and 5 bases at J, with 13 bases in the middle. The whole variable domain, filled in from reference TRBV5-1 and TRBJ1-6, reads KAGVTQTPRYLIKTRGQQVTLSCSPISGHRSVSWYQQTPGQGLQFLFEYFSETQRNKGNFPGRFSGRQFSNSRSEMNVSTLELGDSALYLCASSLLATNNSPLHFGNGTRLTVT.

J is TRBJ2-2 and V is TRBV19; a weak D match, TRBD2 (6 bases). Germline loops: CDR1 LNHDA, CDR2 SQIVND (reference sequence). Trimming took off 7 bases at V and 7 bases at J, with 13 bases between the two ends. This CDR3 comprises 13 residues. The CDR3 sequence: CASMEGPGGELFF. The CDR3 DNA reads TGTGCCAGTATGGAGGGGCCAGGCGGGGAGCTGTTTTTT.

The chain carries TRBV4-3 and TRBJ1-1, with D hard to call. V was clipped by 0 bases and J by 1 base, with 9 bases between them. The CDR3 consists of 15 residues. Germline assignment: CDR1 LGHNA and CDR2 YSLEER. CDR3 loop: CASSQDGPENTEAFF. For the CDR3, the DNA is TGCGCCAGCAGCCAAGATGGGCCAGAGAACACTGAAGCTTTCTTT.